Reported below is one T cell receptor (beta chain). Sequencing was performed with immunoSEQ multiplex PCR; in TCRdb, only in-frame clones are kept and a portion is missing. The data hold approximately 69,000 clones, with around 86% observed a single time. The germline V gene has CDR1 GTSNPN and CDR2 SVGIG (reference sequence). The CDR3 extends over 14 amino acids. Between the trimmed V and J ends, which lost 1 base and 0 bases, there was a span of 10 bases. This specimen belongs to a study of OX40 agonist ivuxolimab in advanced cancers. The sequences come from CD4+ or CD8+ T cells sorted from blood, collected in a trial of the OX40 agonist ivuxolimab. The chain couples TRBV30 to TRBJ2-7, with unresolved D. This sequence originates from an adult with an advanced solid tumor such as melanoma, head and neck, liver or kidney cancer. Written as DNA, the CDR3 is TGTGCCTGGAGTGCGGCTTTGAGCTCCTACGAGCAGTACTTC. Its translation is CAWSAALSSYEQYF.